These 8 T cell receptor beta chains originate from one sample sequenced in a study of blood T cell repertoires in COVID-19. TCRdb keeps only in-frame clones here, not all; method: immunoSEQ multiplex PCR. Among about 73,000 clones listed, under 90% were seen once. Sequences were obtained from peripheral blood. The receptors shown here come from a woman aged 55-69 years with acute or convalescent COVID-19.

This chain connects TRBV5-1 to TRBJ1-1; TRBD1 matches 7 bases. Germline V gene lookup returns CDR1 SGHRS and CDR2 YFSETQ. CDR3 length: 14 amino acids. The V segment lost 4 bases and the J segment 10 bases; nucleotides outside the gene matches: 13. The CDR3 sequence: CASSQNIQGTGAFF. DNA for the CDR3: TGCGCCAGCAGCCAAAACATACAGGGGACGGGAGCTTTCTTT.

V gene TRBV28 combines with J gene TRBJ1-2, with TRBD1 matching 10 bases. CDR1 is MDHEN, CDR2 SYDVKM, per germline. This CDR3 is built from 16 residues. V gave up 6 bases and J gave up 7 bases; unmatched junction bases: 14. CDR3 protein: CASSASGQGRLSGYTF. Written as DNA, the CDR3 is TGTGCCAGCAGCGCCTCGGGACAGGGGCGCCTTAGTGGCTACACCTTC.

The genes are TRBV18 and TRBJ1-6, with D unclear. Trimming left V 4 bases short and J 7 bases short, with 11 bases between. The CDR3 spans 14 residues. The germline V gene has CDR1 KGHSH and CDR2 LQKENI. CDR3 coding DNA: TGTGCCAGCTCACAGGAGGTTACAAATTCACCCCTCCACTTT. Residues: CASSQEVTNSPLHF.

V usage is TRBV6-5 and J usage is TRBJ2-7, with 7 bases matching TRBD1. Germline CDR1 and CDR2: MNHEY and SVGAGI. CDR3 length equals 13 residues. Trimming removed 6 bases from V and 5 bases from J; junction bases left unmatched: 7. The CDR3 nucleotides read TGTGCCAGCAGCGTTTACAGGGGTGACGAGCAGTACTTC. Translated, it gives CASSVYRGDEQYF.

This clone is medium-sized. The chain carries TRBV6-6 and TRBJ1-5; D gene uncertain. Germline V CDR1 and CDR2: MNHNY, SVGAGI (reference sequence). The CDR3 contains 14 residues. V was clipped by 7 bases and J by 9 bases, with 19 bases between them. The CDR3 here is CASNYQETSGPQHF. The CDR3 DNA reads as TGTGCCAGCAATTATCAGGAGACAAGCGGGCCCCAGCATTTT.

The chain is built from TRBV7-6 and TRBJ2-3, with a tentative D call TRBD1 (5 bases). This CDR3 has 13 amino acids. Germline V gene data show CDR1 as SGHVS and CDR2 as FNYEAQ. The V and J ends lost 1 base and 6 bases respectively, with 8 bases between them. In DNA form, the CDR3 reads TGTGCCAGCAGCTTAGTAGGGGTGGATACGCAGTATTTT. Translation gives CASSLVGVDTQYF. Variable domain in full (rest from reference TRBV7-6 and TRBJ2-3): GAGVSQSPRYKVTKRGQDVALRCDPISGHVSLYWYRQALGQGPEFLTYFNYEAQQDKSGLPNDRFSAERPEGSISTLTIQRTEQRDSAMYRCASSLVGVDTQYFGPGTRLTVL.

The chain combines TRBV4-1 with TRBJ1-2, with D possibly TRBD1 on 5 matching bases. From germline, CDR1 is MGHRA and CDR2 YSYEKL. The CDR3 extends over 15 amino acids. The V and J ends lost 2 bases and 6 bases respectively, with 16 bases between them. CDR3 loop: CASSQPFPGSDGYTF. The CDR3 DNA reads as TGCGCCAGCAGCCAACCCTTTCCAGGGTCGGATGGCTACACCTTC.

The chain has TRBV29-1 and TRBJ2-1; possible D gene TRBD2, 6 bases. Looked up from germline, CDR1 is SQVTM and CDR2 is ANQGSEA. This CDR3 spans 12 amino acids. V lost 7 bases and J 5 bases, leaving 12 bases between the germline ends. The CDR3 DNA follows: TGCAGCGGGGGAAGACTAGACAATGAGCAGTTCTTC. Its protein product is CSGGRLDNEQFF.